This TCR beta chain was obtained from a study of regulatory T cells in long-lasting Graves disease. The CDR3 is 15 residues long. The V and J ends lost 5 bases and 3 bases, in that order; junction bases with no gene match: 9. Germline V gives CDR1 MDHEN, CDR2 SYDVKM. Documented time point: newly diagnosed GD, antithyroid drugs for less than 3 months. PBMC-derived RNA was used for the TCR library. At least ten counts were recorded for this clonotype. Sequencing libraries for TCR beta were prepared with iRepertoire HTBI primers and Arm-PCR of CDR3 regions. MiXCR was run by TCRdb on the multiplex PCR reads, yielding one entry per CDR3 protein. The repertoire consists of around 420,000 distinct CDR3 sequences, with approximately 16% occurring once and the leading ten covering roughly 7.7%. This sample also appeared in a second study, on T cells in Graves' hyperthyroidism and ophthalmopathy.

The receptor was isolated from a woman in her thirties or forties with Graves disease. This rearrangement joins TRBV28 to TRBJ2-7; 8 bases agree with TRBD1. The source was peripheral blood mononuclear cells (PBMCs), collected at new diagnosis, from a patient treated with antithyroid drugs. The CDR3 region has the DNA TGTGCCAGCAGTCCGCCGGGACAGGCCTACTACGAGCAGTACTTC. This codes for CASSPPGQAYYEQYF. Full variable domain (rest looked up from reference TRBV28 and TRBJ2-7): DVKVTQSSRYLVKRTGEKVFLECVQDMDHENMFWYRQDPGLGLRLIYFSYDVKMKEKGDIPEGYSVSREKKERFSLILESASTNQTSMYLCASSPPGQAYYEQYFGPGTRLTVT.